A single sample gave rise to the 25 T cell receptor beta chains below, sequenced in a study of OX40 agonist ivuxolimab in advanced cancers. Generated by immunoSEQ multiplex PCR, the TCRdb table keeps only in-frame clones and is missing some. The sample holds under 150,000 clones, 90% seen once. This specimen was CD4+ or CD8+ T cells sorted from blood, taken in a trial of the OX40 agonist ivuxolimab. The receptors here all came from an adult with an advanced solid tumor such as melanoma, head and neck, liver or kidney cancer.

The V gene is TRBV12-5, the J gene TRBJ2-1; either TRBD1 or TRBD2 may supply D (5 bases each). Trimming took off 7 bases at V and 0 bases at J, with 13 bases between the two ends. Germline-derived CDR1 and CDR2 are LGHNT and FRNRAP. The CDR3 is 15 amino acids. The CDR3 bases are TGTGCTAGTGCCAGGGCAGGGAGCTCCTACAATGAGCAGTTCTTC. This gives the protein CASARAGSSYNEQFF.

J is TRBJ2-3 and V is TRBV7-3; D uncertain. Trimming removed 2 bases from V and 2 bases from J, with 14 bases in between. Germline values: CDR1 SGHTA, CDR2 FQGTGA. CDR3 size: 16 residues. The CDR3 sequence is CASSLGLQWTTDTQYF. CDR3 nucleotide sequence: TGTGCCAGCAGCTTAGGGCTACAGTGGACCACAGATACGCAGTATTTT.

The chain employs TRBV27 and TRBJ2-5; D call uncertain. Per the germline V gene, CDR1 is MNHEY and CDR2 is SMNVEV (reference sequence). V lost 5 bases to trimming and J lost 3 bases, with 10 bases between them. CDR3 length equals 13 residues. Here the CDR3 reads CASSTMSKETQYF. The DNA of the CDR3 is TGTGCCAGCAGTACAATGTCCAAAGAGACCCAGTACTTC.

The chain couples TRBV5-1 to TRBJ1-1; tentatively, D is TRBD1 (5 bases). This CDR3 contains 15 residues. CDR1 SGHRS and CDR2 YFSETQ come from the germline V gene. The V end was cut by 4 bases, the J end by 1 base, with 14 bases between. The CDR3 loop reads CASSPRGTTNTEAFF. Written as DNA, the CDR3 is TGCGCCAGCAGCCCCCGGGGGACTACGAACACTGAAGCTTTCTTT.

The rearrangement uses TRBV9 and TRBJ2-6; 7 positions match TRBD1. The germline gives CDR1 SGDLS, CDR2 YYNGEE. The length of the CDR3 is 17 residues. Unmatched junction bases numbered 7, after V lost 4 bases and J lost 0 bases. CDR3 protein: CASSTGQVASGANVLTF. The CDR3 DNA follows: TGTGCCAGCAGCACAGGACAGGTGGCCTCTGGGGCCAACGTCCTGACTTTC.

This chain's CDR3 is CASSGATQGEQYF. The CDR3 DNA reads TGCGCCAGCAGCGGGGCTACGCAGGGGGAGCAGTACTTC. The genes are TRBV5-1 and TRBJ2-7; perhaps TRBD1 as D (6 bases). Looked up from germline, CDR1 is SGHRS and CDR2 is YFSETQ. Trimming took 4 bases from V and 7 from J, leaving 15 bases between them. The CDR3 consists of 13 residues. The full variable domain, completed using reference TRBV5-1 and TRBJ2-7, is KAGVTQTPRYLIKTRGQQVTLSCSPISGHRSVSWYQQTPGQGLQFLFEYFSETQRNKGNFPGRFSGRQFSNSRSEMNVSTLELGDSALYLCASSGATQGEQYFGPGTRLTVT.

The rearrangement uses TRBV9 and TRBJ1-4; no definite D call. Germline V gene lookup returns CDR1 SGDLS and CDR2 YYNGEE. V dropped 0 bases and J dropped 7 bases, with 10 bases sitting between them. This CDR3 is built from 14 residues. The CDR3 region is CASSVGGPREKLFF. The CDR3 DNA reads TGTGCCAGCAGCGTAGGAGGGCCCCGTGAAAAACTGTTTTTT.

This chain uses TRBV5-1 with TRBJ2-1; TRBD2 matches 13 bases. In germline, CDR1 is SGHRS, CDR2 YFSETQ. V lost 5 bases to trimming and J lost 10 bases; unmatched junction nucleotides: 6. This CDR3 spans 14 amino acids. CDR3 bases: TGCGCCAGCAGACTAGCGGGAGGGCATCCGGAGCAGTTCTTC. Translating gives CASRLAGGHPEQFF.

J is TRBJ2-7 and V is TRBV6-1; 10 nucleotides line up with TRBD1. Germline assignment: CDR1 MNHNS and CDR2 SASEGT. The CDR3 runs to 14 residues. V was clipped by 7 bases and J by 4 bases; unmatched bases: 7. The CDR3 sequence is CASNPGQGIYEQYF. The CDR3 DNA sequence: TGTGCCAGCAATCCGGGACAGGGGATTTACGAGCAGTACTTC.

The rearrangement joins TRBV19 to TRBJ2-3, with 9 bases that match TRBD2. The CDR3 has 16 amino acids. Germline V CDR1 and CDR2: LNHDA, SQIVND (reference sequence). J lost 0 bases, V lost 5 bases, and 6 bases had no gene match. The DNA of the CDR3 is TGTGCCAGTAGTCGTTCTAGCGGGGCAAGCACAGATACGCAGTATTTT. Its translation is CASSRSSGASTDTQYF.

V and J are TRBV18 and TRBJ2-7; D gene ambiguous. This CDR3 has 13 residues. V was trimmed by 3 bases and J by 2 bases, leaving 8 bases between them. Germline loops: CDR1 KGHSH, CDR2 LQKENI. As DNA, the CDR3 is TGTGCCAGCTCACCCTCAAGGGCCTACGAGCAGTACTTC. Translating it yields CASSPSRAYEQYF.

The V call is TRBV6-5, the J call TRBJ1-1; TRBD1 matches 7 bases. Per the germline V gene, CDR1 is MNHEY and CDR2 is SVGAGI. CDR3 length equals 15 residues. The ends lost 2 bases at V and 6 bases at J; junction bases unmatched: 9. The CDR3 DNA follows: TGTGCCAGCAGTTACCAGACAGGGTTGGGCGCTGAAGCTTTCTTT. Amino acids: CASSYQTGLGAEAFF.

The chain carries TRBV7-8 and TRBJ2-3; D gene ambiguous. This CDR3 spans 16 amino acids. V dropped 0 bases and J dropped 1 base, with 11 bases sitting between them. Germline V CDR1 and CDR2: SGHVS, FQNEAQ. Here the CDR3 reads CASSLAWNSGTDTQYF. DNA for the CDR3: TGTGCCAGCAGCTTAGCTTGGAATTCGGGCACAGATACGCAGTATTTT.

In its sample, this clone was seen once. The chain couples TRBV5-4 to TRBJ2-5; D not resolved. The CDR3 totals 16 residues. Trimming removed 0 bases at V and 9 bases at J, with 21 bases between. Per germline, CDR1 SGHNT and CDR2 YYREEE (reference sequence). The CDR3 loop is CASSLDLGQMQAAQYF. The CDR3 DNA reads as TGTGCCAGCAGCTTGGATTTAGGGCAGATGCAGGCGGCCCAGTACTTC.

This rearrangement joins TRBV19 to TRBJ2-3; possibly TRBD2 for D (7 bases). V lost 3 bases to trimming and J lost 5 bases, with 18 bases between them. The CDR3 covers 16 residues. The germline gives CDR1 LNHDA, CDR2 SQIVND (reference sequence). The CDR3 region has the DNA TGTGCCAGTAGTATCGGGGGGCCACTGGTGGGAGATACGCAGTATTTT. Translated: CASSIGGPLVGDTQYF.

The chain carries TRBV27 and TRBJ2-2; D uncertain. V was clipped by 3 bases and J by 1 base, with 6 bases between them. The CDR3 contains 14 residues. From germline, CDR1 is MNHEY and CDR2 SMNVEV (reference sequence). The CDR3 loop is CASSFARNTGELFF. CDR3 bases: TGTGCCAGCAGTTTTGCCAGGAACACCGGGGAGCTGTTTTTT.

This clone appeared once. CDR3 DNA: TGTGCCAGCAGCCCCGACTCATGGCAGGGGCCCTGGGACCAAGAGACCCAGTACTTC. Encoded protein: CASSPDSWQGPWDQETQYF. V gene TRBV9 combines with J gene TRBJ2-5, with a possible D match to TRBD1 (6 bases). CDR1 and CDR2 (germline): SGDLS, YYNGEE. This CDR3 has 19 amino acids. V shed 4 bases and J shed 0 bases, with 25 bases lying between them. Combining the CDR3 with reference TRBV9 and TRBJ2-5 gives the whole variable domain DSGVTQTPKHLITATGQRVTLRCSPRSGDLSVYWYQQSLDQGLQFLIQYYNGEERAKGNILERFSAQQFPDLHSELNLSSLELGDSALYFCASSPDSWQGPWDQETQYFGPGTRLLVL.

V usage is TRBV28 and J usage is TRBJ1-6; D remains unclear. CDR1 is MDHEN, CDR2 SYDVKM, per germline. The CDR3 has 12 residues. Trimming left V 5 bases short and J 11 bases short, with 10 bases between. The CDR3 sequence is CASSPLFAPLHF. CDR3 nucleotide sequence: TGTGCCAGCAGTCCCCTTTTCGCACCCCTCCACTTT.

The V and J genes are TRBV9 and TRBJ2-2; D is possibly TRBD2 (5 bases). CDR1 is SGDLS, CDR2 YYNGEE, per germline. The length of the CDR3 is 16 residues. The germline V and J ends were trimmed by 3 bases and 0 bases, with 12 bases remaining between them. Here the CDR3 reads CASSGIAGSNTGELFF. The CDR3 DNA is TGTGCCAGCAGCGGCATCGCGGGCTCGAACACCGGGGAGCTGTTTTTT.

CDR3 amino acids: CASSPGTGGSLDTQYF. CDR3 bases: TGTGCCAGCTCACCCGGGACAGGGGGCAGTCTGGATACGCAGTATTTT. V gene TRBV18 combines with J gene TRBJ2-3; 12 bases fit TRBD1. Germline CDR1 is KGHSH and CDR2 is LQKENI. The CDR3 sequence is 16 residues long. The V segment lost 3 bases and the J segment 6 bases; nucleotides outside the gene matches: 7. The variable domain in full, completed from reference TRBV18 and TRBJ2-3, reads NAGVMQNPRHLVRRRGQEARLRCSPMKGHSHVYWYRQLPEEGLKFMVYLQKENIIDESGMPKERFSAEFPKEGPSILRIQQVVRGDSAAYFCASSPGTGGSLDTQYFGPGTRLTVL.

The chain recombines TRBV7-9 with TRBJ1-1, with D maybe TRBD1 (5 bases). CDR1 is SEHNR, CDR2 FQNEAQ, per germline (reference sequence). The CDR3 loop spans 14 amino acids. Between the trimmed V and J ends, which lost 3 bases and 7 bases, there was a span of 15 bases. The CDR3 here is CASSFKGPRFEAFF. Here the CDR3 DNA reads TGTGCCAGCAGCTTTAAGGGACCGCGCTTTGAAGCTTTCTTT.

The rearrangement joins TRBV19 to TRBJ1-4; 10 nucleotides align to TRBD1. V was pared by 4 bases and J by 4 bases, with 3 bases of the junction left unmatched. The CDR3 sequence is 15 residues long. Germline V CDR1 and CDR2: LNHDA, SQIVND (reference sequence). This CDR3 reads CASSSRTGGNEKLFF. The CDR3 region has the DNA TGTGCCAGTAGTAGCCGGACAGGGGGTAATGAAAAACTGTTTTTT.

This clone was seen a single time. The V gene is TRBV28, the J gene TRBJ2-7, with 11 positions matching TRBD2. The CDR3 has 14 amino acids. Germline CDR1 and CDR2: MDHEN and SYDVKM. Unmatched junction bases numbered 3, after V lost 6 bases and J lost 2 bases. For the CDR3, the DNA is TGTGCCAGCAGACTAGCGGGAGATGCCTACGAGCAGTACTTC. It is translated as CASRLAGDAYEQYF.

This rearrangement joins TRBV6-6 to TRBJ2-3; a weak D match, TRBD2 (5 bases). CDR3 length: 14 amino acids. CDR1 MNHNY and CDR2 SVGAGI come from the germline V gene (reference sequence). Trimming shortened V by 2 bases and J by 6 bases, and 12 bases separated the two germline ends. The CDR3 loop is CASSYPDSSDTQYF. Written as DNA, the CDR3 is TGTGCCAGCAGTTACCCGGACTCTTCTGATACGCAGTATTTT.

This chain uses TRBV5-1 with TRBJ1-2, with D possibly matching TRBD1 (5 bases). V dropped 0 bases and J dropped 7 bases, with 22 bases sitting between them. This CDR3 is 17 amino acids long. Germline values: CDR1 SGHRS, CDR2 YFSETQ. CDR3 in amino acids: CASSLEISVGVVSGYTF. The DNA of the CDR3 is TGCGCCAGCAGCTTGGAGATCTCGGTAGGGGTGGTCAGTGGCTACACCTTC.